These T cell receptor beta chains were read from a single sample in a study of blood T cell repertoires in COVID-19. TCRdb keeps only in-frame clones here, not all; method: immunoSEQ multiplex PCR. The data hold just under 250,000 clones, with approximately 90% observed a single time. Specimen: PBMCs or T cells enriched from blood (not recorded which). The receptors derive from a woman aged 25-40 years who had recovered from COVID-19. Both conserved end residues are part of each CDR3. The D gene is left open where the match is weak.

CDR3nt	CDR3aa	len	v_gene	j_gene	d_gene
TGTGCCAGCAGCTCGAGACTAGCGGGAAACACCGGGGAGCTGTTTTTT	CASSSRLAGNTGELFF	16	TRBV5-4	TRBJ2-2	TRBD2
TGCGCCAGCAGCTCTCGTGGACAGTGGTCCTACGAGCAGTACTTC	CASSSRGQWSYEQYF	15	TRBV10-1	TRBJ2-7	NA
TGTGCCATCAGTGAGTCGAGCCGTAGGGGGACCACTGAAGCTTTCTTT	CAISESSRRGTTEAFF	16	TRBV10-3	TRBJ1-1	NA
TGTGCCAGCAGCGTAGGCGGGGAGCAAGAGACCCAGTACTTC	CASSVGGEQETQYF	14	TRBV9	TRBJ2-5	NA
TGTGCCATCAGTGAGGCGCTAGCCGTTAGGCATGAGCAGTTCTTC	CAISEALAVRHEQFF	15	TRBV10-3	TRBJ2-1	NA
TGTGCCAGCAGCTTAGATGGTCAGTCCTCAGGGGCTTTCTTT	CASSLDGQSSGAFF	14	TRBV7-9	TRBJ1-1	NA
TGTGCCAGCAGCGTATCGACAGGGGCGAGAGATGAGCAGTTCTTC	CASSVSTGARDEQFF	15	TRBV9	TRBJ2-1	TRBD1
TGTGCCAGCAGCCAAGATTGGACTAGCGGGAGTACAGATACGCAGTATTTT	CASSQDWTSGSTDTQYF	17	TRBV4-2	TRBJ2-3	TRBD2
TGTGCCAGCAGCAAAGAGGACTACCGAAACACCGGGGAGCTGTTTTTT	CASSKEDYRNTGELFF	16	TRBV21-1	TRBJ2-2	NA
TGTGCCAGCAGCTTGGATACGGTCCATGAGCAGTTCTTC	CASSLDTVHEQFF	13	TRBV5-6	TRBJ2-1	NA
TGTGCCAGTAGTATAAAACAGGGGGCCTTCACTGAAGCTTTCTTT	CASSIKQGAFTEAFF	15	TRBV19	TRBJ1-1	TRBD1
TGTGCCTCGCAGGGGGGAGGAGGCACAGATACGCAGTATTTT	CASQGGGGTDTQYF	14	TRBV2	TRBJ2-3	NA
TGTGCCAGCAGCCAAGATCGGCGGGACTCCTACGAGCAGTACTTC	CASSQDRRDSYEQYF	15	TRBV4-2	TRBJ2-7	NA
TGTGCCAGTAGTATTCGAACATCTGGAAACACCATATATTTT	CASSIRTSGNTIYF	14	TRBV19	TRBJ1-3	NA
TGCGCCAGCAGCACCACGGGGGGCGGGAATGAGCAGTTCTTC	CASSTTGGGNEQFF	14	TRBV5-1	TRBJ2-1	NA
TGTGCCAGTTACCGTTCAGGGGGCCATGGCTACACCTTC	CASYRSGGHGYTF	13	TRBV27	TRBJ1-2	TRBD1